This T cell receptor beta chain was obtained from a study of blood T cell repertoires in COVID-19. Study context: COVID-19 samples collected from the United States, Italy and Spain covered acute and convalescent phases.

This clone turned up a few times. CDR1 is MNHEY, CDR2 SVGAGI, per germline. The CDR3 totals 13 residues. Losses at the gene ends were 6 bases for V and 5 bases for J; bases not matched to a gene: 3. Per the authors' pipeline: By means of reference gene primer amplification, nucleated cell counts were estimated. This table comes from immunoSEQ multiplex PCR, and its TCRdb copy is limited to in-frame clones, with some not included. Clone size and the V and J calls come from that table; the DNA yielded D and trimming. In the table there are 200,000 to 250,000 clones, roughly 94% of which are singletons. This chain links TRBV6-5 with TRBJ2-1, with TRBD1 matching over 8 bases. This clonotype was sampled from a man aged 25-45 years with acute or convalescent COVID-19. The sample taken for sequencing was peripheral blood. The CDR3 sequence: CASRSGQDNEQFF. Here the CDR3 DNA reads TGTGCCAGCAGGTCGGGACAGGACAATGAGCAGTTCTTC.